These 14 T cell receptor beta chains originate from one sample sequenced in a study of ipilimumab plus nivolumab after autologous stem cell transplantation (TCRdb year 2021). The library was produced with the immunoSEQ multiplex PCR assay. Held by TCRdb, this immuneACCESS table contains in-frame sequences only and omits some clones. Under half of the omission traces to an unresolved V gene where checked; the cause of the rest is unknown. For this sample the table gives some 3,000 clones, of which approximately 81% were detected only once. Of the sample, 9.5% to 13% is held by the ten largest clones. The starting material was PBMCs, obtained in a trial of ipilimumab plus nivolumab as post-transplant consolidation. All receptors come from a male donor with multiple myeloma.

The V and J genes are TRBV5-1 and TRBJ2-3; 9 bases are a match to TRBD2. This CDR3 has 15 residues. The germline CDR1 and CDR2 sequences are SGHRS and YFSETQ. Trimming removed 4 bases from V and 5 bases from J; junction bases left unmatched: 8. Written as DNA, the CDR3 is TGCGCCAGCAGCAGACGGGATAGCGGGGGAGATACGCAGTATTTT. It codes for CASSRRDSGGDTQYF.

CDR3 DNA sequence: TGCGCCAGCAGCCTCCGATTAGCGGGGGGGAGCACAGATACGCAGTATTTT. Amino acid sequence: CASSLRLAGGSTDTQYF. This chain links TRBV4-3 with TRBJ2-3; 11 bases align to TRBD2. Germline V gene data show CDR1 as LGHNA and CDR2 as YSLEER. The CDR3 is 17 residues long. J gave up 0 bases and V 4 bases, and 6 bases lay outside the gene matches.

The CDR3 nucleotides are TGTGCCAGCAACATATTTCAGGGGATCGACGAGCAGTACTTC. This sequence encodes CASNIFQGIDEQYF. V is TRBV5-4 and J is TRBJ2-5; D may be TRBD1 (6 bases). The J call is doubtful: the DNA matches TRBJ2-7 better. Germline CDR1 SGHNT, CDR2 YYREEE (reference sequence). The CDR3 loop spans 14 amino acids.

The chain is built from TRBV6-1 and TRBJ1-1, with 10 bases identical to TRBD1. Germline V gene sequence: CDR1 MNHNS, CDR2 SASEGT. V lost 3 bases, J lost 8 bases, and 3 bases stayed unmatched. The CDR3 covers 13 residues. CDR3 coding DNA: TGTGCCAGCAGTGACCCGGACAGGGGGGAAGCTTTCTTT. It is translated as CASSDPDRGEAFF.

V is TRBV15 and J is TRBJ1-1; TRBD1 might be the D (5 bases). V was clipped by 3 bases and J by 7 bases, with 6 bases between them. This CDR3 spans 11 amino acids. CDR1 is LNHNV, CDR2 YYDKDF, per germline (reference sequence). This CDR3 reads CATSRQGEAFF. CDR3 DNA: TGTGCCACCAGCAGGCAGGGTGAAGCTTTCTTT.

The V gene is TRBV7-2, the J gene TRBJ1-5; D possibly corresponds to TRBD1 (5 bases). The CDR3 is 15 amino acids. V was cut by 3 bases and J by 4 bases, with 13 bases left in between. Germline CDR1 reads SGHTA; CDR2 reads FQGNSA. CDR3 sequence: CASSFQGTSNQPQHF. The CDR3 DNA sequence: TGTGCCAGCAGCTTCCAGGGAACCTCAAATCAGCCCCAGCATTTT.

The chain couples TRBV28 to TRBJ1-1; TRBD1 aligns across 8 bases. CDR1 MDHEN and CDR2 SYDVKM come from the germline V gene. CDR3 size: 15 residues. Germline trimming cut 5 bases from V and 1 base from J; bases unmatched to any gene: 6. The CDR3 region has the DNA TGTGCCAGCAGTGTATTCGGGACAGGGAACACTGAAGCTTTCTTT. Amino acids: CASSVFGTGNTEAFF.

The gene calls are TRBV5-1 and TRBJ1-1, with 7 positions matching TRBD1. V lost 4 bases to trimming and J lost 1 base; unmatched junction nucleotides: 10. Germline V gene sequence: CDR1 SGHRS, CDR2 YFSETQ. This CDR3 is 16 amino acids long. CDR3 DNA sequence: TGCGCCAGCAGCCCCGGGACAGCGCAACCGAACACTGAAGCTTTCTTT. Translation gives CASSPGTAQPNTEAFF.

This clone is a singleton in its sample. The chain links TRBV6-1 to TRBJ1-6; the D gene is possibly TRBD1 (5 bases). V lost 4 bases to trimming and J lost 14 bases, with 18 bases between them. CDR1 and CDR2 (germline): MNHNS, SASEGT. The CDR3 consists of 14 residues. CDR3 in amino acids: CASSAQGALVTLHF. The CDR3 nucleotides read TGTGCCAGCAGTGCTCAGGGAGCCCTCGTTACCCTCCACTTT.

V and J are TRBV9 and TRBJ2-3; TRBD2 matches at 10 bases. CDR1 and CDR2 (germline): SGDLS, YYNGEE. The CDR3 totals 18 residues. V dropped 1 base and J dropped 0; count of bases not matched to a gene: 8. CDR3 sequence: CASSVISGGGASTDTQYF. Here the CDR3 DNA reads TGTGCCAGCAGCGTAATAAGCGGGGGGGGTGCTAGCACAGATACGCAGTATTTT.

The CDR3 loop reads CASSQTEPHGYTF. DNA of the CDR3: TGTGCCAGTAGTCAGACAGAACCTCATGGCTACACCTTC. J is TRBJ1-2 and V is TRBV19; TRBD1 is a possible D gene (5 bases). Looked up from germline, CDR1 is LNHDA and CDR2 is SQIVND (reference sequence). V was trimmed by 5 bases and J by 6 bases, leaving 13 bases between them. This CDR3 region has 13 residues.

The J gene is TRBJ2-3, the V gene TRBV7-2; D uncertain. CDR1 and CDR2 from the germline V gene are SGHTA and FQGNSA. The CDR3 covers 16 residues. V dropped 1 base and J dropped 0 bases, with 11 bases sitting between them. CDR3: CASSLGYARSTDTQYF. CDR3 coding DNA: TGTGCCAGCAGCTTAGGATATGCCCGAAGCACAGATACGCAGTATTTT. Full variable domain (rest looked up from reference TRBV7-2 and TRBJ2-3): GAGVSQSPSNKVTEKGKDVELRCDPISGHTALYWYRQSLGQGLEFLIYFQGNSAPDKSGLPSDRFSAERTGGSVSTLTIQRTQQEDSAVYLCASSLGYARSTDTQYFGPGTRLTVL.

The chain recombines TRBV29-1 with TRBJ1-1; 9 bases match TRBD1. The CDR3 spans 13 residues. Germline V gene data show CDR1 as SQVTM and CDR2 as ANQGSEA. The trim removed 3 bases at V and 7 bases at J, leaving 6 bases unmatched. The CDR3 DNA is TGCAGCGTTGATGGACAGGGGAGAGTTGAAGCTTTCTTT. Its translation: CSVDGQGRVEAFF.

The sample holds one count of this clone. The CDR3: CASSLWGGSTDTQYF. DNA for the CDR3: TGTGCCAGCAGCTTATGGGGGGGAAGCACAGATACGCAGTATTTT. The chain couples TRBV7-2 to TRBJ2-3, with 7 nucleotides matching TRBD2. The junction had 2 bases not matched to a gene; V was cut back by 2 bases and J by 0 bases. CDR1 and CDR2 (germline): SGHTA, FQGNSA. The CDR3 spans 15 residues.